The 28 T cell receptor beta chains presented below share a single source sample, sequenced in a study of cytomegalovirus exposure and HLA in healthy donors. It was with 60 Vbeta and 13 Jbeta primers that the PCR ran. Assay used: immunoSEQ multiplex PCR; TCRdb lists only in-frame clones, some missing. The repertoire holds about 150,000 clones, with approximately 61% as singletons. Sequences were obtained from PBMCs. The receptors derive from a woman aged 40 to 49 in good health and CMV-seronegative.

The chain combines TRBV13 with TRBJ2-1; TRBD2 agrees at 8 bases. Germline CDR1 is PRHDT and CDR2 is FYEKMQ (reference sequence). This CDR3 comprises 14 residues. The V and J ends lost 2 bases and 4 bases, in that order; junction bases with no gene match: 1. The CDR3 DNA sequence: TGTGCCAGCAGCTTATCTAGCGGGTACAATGAGCAGTTCTTC. Translating it yields CASSLSSGYNEQFF.

The rearrangement joins TRBV27 to TRBJ1-1; 7 bases fit TRBD1. From germline, CDR1 is MNHEY and CDR2 SMNVEV (reference sequence). The CDR3 consists of 13 residues. Germline trimming cut 7 bases from V and 6 bases from J; bases unmatched to any gene: 8. The CDR3 coding sequence is TGTGCCAGCACAGGAAGGGGGCGGGCTGAAGCTTTCTTT. As protein: CASTGRGRAEAFF.

This rearrangement joins TRBV19 to TRBJ1-1, with D possibly TRBD1 on 6 matching bases. V shed 5 bases and J shed 4 bases, with 14 bases lying between them. Germline loops: CDR1 LNHDA, CDR2 SQIVND (reference sequence). This CDR3 is 14 amino acids long. CDR3 in DNA: TGTGCCAGTAGTCCGTCCACAGGGATCACTGAAGCTTTCTTT. Its translation is CASSPSTGITEAFF.

The chain's CDR3 is CASSPPARGTGELFF. The CDR3 bases are TGTGCCAGCTCACCACCGGCCCGCGGAACCGGGGAGCTGTTTTTT. The rearrangement joins TRBV18 to TRBJ2-2; no clear D gene. In germline, CDR1 is KGHSH, CDR2 LQKENI. Trimming cost V 0 bases and J 5 bases, with 10 bases left between them. The CDR3 length is 15 residues. The full variable domain, its missing parts supplied by reference TRBV18 and TRBJ2-2, is NAGVMQNPRHLVRRRGQEARLRCSPMKGHSHVYWYRQLPEEGLKFMVYLQKENIIDESGMPKERFSAEFPKEGPSILRIQQVVRGDSAAYFCASSPPARGTGELFFGEGSRLTVL.

The J gene is TRBJ1-4, the V gene TRBV7-3; D is ambiguous. CDR1 and CDR2 from the germline V gene are SGHTA and FQGTGA. The CDR3 contains 13 residues. The V gene lost 5 bases and the J gene lost 8 bases, with 12 bases spanning the gap. DNA for the CDR3: TGTGCCAGCAGCCTAGGTCTTGGGGAAAAACTGTTTTTT. Its protein is CASSLGLGEKLFF.

The chain couples TRBV18 to TRBJ2-5; D remains ambiguous. The germline gives CDR1 KGHSH, CDR2 LQKENI. V dropped 3 bases and J dropped 1 base, with 3 bases sitting between them. CDR3 length: 12 amino acids. The CDR3 protein is CASSPLQETQYF. The DNA for the CDR3 is TGTGCCAGCTCACCCCTCCAAGAGACCCAGTACTTC.

This clone was counted once. The chain uses TRBV28 and TRBJ1-6, with D possibly being TRBD1 (6 bases). Germline CDR1 MDHEN, CDR2 SYDVKM. This CDR3 is 14 amino acids long. The V and J ends lost 6 bases and 10 bases respectively, with 16 bases between them. The CDR3 region is CASRGDQGQSPLHF. The DNA of the CDR3 is TGTGCCAGCAGGGGGGATCAGGGGCAATCACCCCTCCACTTT.

This chain links TRBV2 with TRBJ1-6; 8 nucleotides match TRBD1. This CDR3 spans 14 amino acids. J was trimmed by 10 bases and V by 5 bases; bases with no gene match: 7. Looked up from germline, CDR1 is SNHLY and CDR2 is FYNNEI. CDR3 in amino acids: CASSRGQGFSPLHF. As DNA, the CDR3 is TGTGCCAGCAGTCGAGGACAGGGATTCTCACCCCTCCACTTT. The full variable domain, completed using reference TRBV2 and TRBJ1-6, is EPEVTQTPSHQVTQMGQEVILRCVPISNHLYFYWYRQILGQKVEFLVSFYNNEISEKSEIFDDQFSVERPDGSNFTLKIRSTKLEDSAMYFCASSRGQGFSPLHFGNGTRLTVT.

In its sample, this clone was seen a few times. The gene calls are TRBV7-2 and TRBJ1-3; D is unresolved. Germline CDR1 is SGHTA and CDR2 is FQGNSA. The CDR3 consists of 13 residues. V was trimmed by 1 base and J by 5 bases, leaving 6 bases between them. CDR3 loop: CASSLGRRNTIYF. In nucleotides, the CDR3 is TGTGCCAGCAGCTTAGGGCGGAGAAACACCATATATTTT.

This clone was observed a few times. The J gene is TRBJ1-5, the V gene TRBV6-6; possible D gene TRBD1, 5 bases. The CDR3 spans 14 residues. Germline loops: CDR1 MNHNY, CDR2 SVGAGI (reference sequence). With 2 bases removed from V and 3 bases from J, the gap between germline ends came to 8 bases. CDR3 loop: CASSYGGYNQPQHF. The CDR3, as DNA: TGTGCCAGCAGTTACGGGGGGTACAATCAGCCCCAGCATTTT.

V is TRBV29-1 and J is TRBJ1-2, with 9 bases matching TRBD1. The V segment lost 2 bases and the J segment 10 bases; nucleotides outside the gene matches: 5. The CDR3 is 12 amino acids. Per the germline V gene, CDR1 is SQVTM and CDR2 is ANQGSEA. In DNA form, the CDR3 reads TGCAGCGTTGAAACCAGGACAGGGGACTACACCTTC. It specifies CSVETRTGDYTF.

The chain has TRBV5-4 and TRBJ2-1; the match to TRBD2 covers 9 bases. Unmatched junction bases numbered 9, after V lost 4 bases and J lost 4 bases. The CDR3 runs 16 residues. The germline gives CDR1 SGHNT, CDR2 YYREEE (reference sequence). The CDR3 loop is CASSRGSGGTYNEQFF. CDR3 DNA sequence: TGTGCCAGCAGCCGAGGGAGCGGGGGGACTTACAATGAGCAGTTCTTC.

This clone was counted only a few times. The chain is built from TRBV10-3 and TRBJ2-7; 11 bases match TRBD2. Per germline, CDR1 ENHRY and CDR2 SYGVKD. The CDR3 is 18 residues long. J lost 5 bases, V lost 4 bases, and 16 bases had no gene match. The CDR3 loop reads CAISGATPTSGGGNEQYF. Written as DNA, the CDR3 is TGTGCCATCAGTGGCGCTACCCCCACTAGCGGGGGAGGGAACGAGCAGTACTTC.

The gene calls are TRBV27 and TRBJ2-7; 7 bases match TRBD2. Trimming cost V 3 bases and J 2 bases; bases outside gene matches: 1. Germline V gives CDR1 MNHEY, CDR2 SMNVEV (reference sequence). The CDR3 totals 13 residues. DNA of the CDR3: TGTGCCAGCAGTTTGGCGGGGGCCTACGAGCAGTACTTC. Amino acid sequence: CASSLAGAYEQYF.

This clone has only one observation. This rearrangement joins TRBV7-2 to TRBJ2-7; TRBD2 matches at 9 bases. Germline V gene sequence: CDR1 SGHTA, CDR2 FQGNSA. This CDR3 region has 16 residues. The V segment lost 0 bases and the J segment 2 bases; nucleotides outside the gene matches: 5. The CDR3 DNA follows: TGTGCCAGCAGCTTAGCGCCAGCGGGGGGCACCTACGAGCAGTACTTC. Its translation: CASSLAPAGGTYEQYF.

This chain uses TRBV18 with TRBJ1-2, with D tentatively TRBD1 (6 bases). Germline loops: CDR1 KGHSH, CDR2 LQKENI. The germline V and J ends were trimmed by 2 bases and 9 bases, with 16 bases remaining between them. The CDR3 totals 14 residues. CDR3 in DNA: TGTGCCAGCTCACCAGCGGGCGCAGGGGTCCGCTACACCTTC. Its translation: CASSPAGAGVRYTF.

The chain has TRBV5-4 and TRBJ1-2; TRBD1 matches at 7 bases. J gave up 8 bases and V 2 bases, and 9 bases lay outside the gene matches. This CDR3 comprises 14 residues. Germline V CDR1 and CDR2: SGHNT, YYREEE (reference sequence). CDR3 in amino acids: CASSFPTGTGGYTF. The CDR3 DNA follows: TGTGCCAGCAGCTTCCCGACAGGGACGGGGGGCTACACCTTC.

The rearrangement links TRBV4-1 to TRBJ2-5, with TRBD1 matching over 9 bases. CDR3 length: 18 residues. The V and J ends lost 0 bases and 4 bases, in that order; junction bases with no gene match: 12. Germline V gene sequence: CDR1 MGHRA, CDR2 YSYEKL. CDR3 loop: CASSQEVGGQGVRETQYF. In DNA form, the CDR3 reads TGCGCCAGCAGCCAAGAAGTGGGGGGACAGGGTGTTAGAGAGACCCAGTACTTC.

The chain couples TRBV2 to TRBJ2-7, with a possible D match to TRBD1 (5 bases). The CDR3 loop spans 12 amino acids. V was shortened by 3 bases and J by 3 bases, with 6 bases between the two germline ends. Germline values: CDR1 SNHLY, CDR2 FYNNEI. The CDR3 loop is CASSETDYEQYF. The CDR3 DNA reads as TGTGCCAGCAGTGAGACAGACTACGAGCAGTACTTC.

The chain is built from TRBV12-5 and TRBJ1-1; D is possibly TRBD1 (6 bases). The germline V gene encodes CDR1 LGHNT and CDR2 FRNRAP. This CDR3 comprises 15 residues. V lost 8 bases and J 1 base, leaving 17 bases between the germline ends. CDR3 nucleotide sequence: TGTGCTAGTTCCCCAACGGGACAACGGAACACTGAAGCTTTCTTT. It yields the protein CASSPTGQRNTEAFF.

The chain has TRBV7-9 and TRBJ1-1; TRBD1 matches at 10 bases. The V segment lost 1 base and the J segment 11 bases; nucleotides outside the gene matches: 13. From germline, CDR1 is SEHNR and CDR2 FQNEAQ (reference sequence). The CDR3 contains 16 residues. CDR3 in DNA: TGTGCCAGCAGCTTAGGTGACAGGGGGCGCGGGGATGGGGCTTTCTTT. Translated, it gives CASSLGDRGRGDGAFF.

This clone has only a few counts. The chain recombines TRBV7-2 with TRBJ1-5, with D possibly matching TRBD1 (6 bases). The length of the CDR3 is 15 residues. V shed 5 bases and J shed 2 bases, with 13 bases lying between them. Looked up from germline, CDR1 is SGHTA and CDR2 is FQGNSA. Here the CDR3 reads CASSRGGSGNQPQHF. The CDR3 DNA sequence: TGTGCCAGCAGCCGGGGGGGCAGCGGCAATCAGCCCCAGCATTTT.

This rearrangement joins TRBV5-6 to TRBJ2-5, with D perhaps matching TRBD1 (6 bases). The CDR3 length is 15 residues. The V gene's germline CDR1 is SGHDT and CDR2 YYEEEE. V was cut by 4 bases and J by 2 bases, with 15 bases left in between. CDR3 sequence reads: CASSPGIGGQETQYF. Here the CDR3 DNA reads TGTGCCAGCAGCCCTGGGATAGGGGGACAAGAGACCCAGTACTTC.

The chain is built from TRBV5-8 and TRBJ2-5; 7 bases fit TRBD2. V shed 4 bases and J 4 bases; nucleotides not matched to a gene: 10. Per the germline V gene, CDR1 is SGHTS and CDR2 is YDEGEE. The CDR3 consists of 15 residues. The CDR3 DNA reads TGTGCCAGCAGCCCCCCATGGTCGGGGGGAGAGACCCAGTACTTC. Protein product: CASSPPWSGGETQYF.

The rearrangement uses TRBV27 and TRBJ2-7, with 7 bases lining up with TRBD1. The junction had 3 bases not matched to a gene; V was cut back by 5 bases and J by 2 bases. Germline loops: CDR1 MNHEY, CDR2 SMNVEV (reference sequence). The CDR3 consists of 13 residues. CDR3 region: CASSIGGPYEQYF. The CDR3 DNA follows: TGTGCCAGCAGTATAGGGGGCCCCTACGAGCAGTACTTC.

This clone has just one count. This chain uses TRBV5-1 with TRBJ1-4; TRBD1 matches 11 bases. Germline loops: CDR1 SGHRS, CDR2 YFSETQ. The CDR3 runs 15 residues. Germline trimming cut 3 bases from V and 7 bases from J; bases unmatched to any gene: 5. CDR3 nucleotide sequence: TGCGCCAGCAGCTCCCGGACAGGGGGCGTTGAAAAACTGTTTTTT. Its translation is CASSSRTGGVEKLFF. Combining the CDR3 with reference TRBV5-1 and TRBJ1-4 gives the whole variable domain KAGVTQTPRYLIKTRGQQVTLSCSPISGHRSVSWYQQTPGQGLQFLFEYFSETQRNKGNFPGRFSGRQFSNSRSEMNVSTLELGDSALYLCASSSRTGGVEKLFFGSGTQLSVL.

The chain joins TRBV21-1 to TRBJ2-6; the D segment call TRBD1 is taken from the table without a DNA check. TRBV21-1 is annotated as a pseudogene. CDR3 length: 20 residues. This CDR3 is CASRASRGTGSRSGANVLTF. Here the CDR3 DNA reads TGTGCCAGCAGGGCTTCCCGGGGGACAGGGTCCCGATCTGGGGCCAACGTCCTGACTTTC.

The chain links TRBV30 to TRBJ1-4; 10 nucleotides agree with TRBD1. The CDR3 consists of 15 residues. The V gene's germline CDR1 is GTSNPN and CDR2 SVGIG (reference sequence). J gave up 4 bases and V 0 bases, and 2 bases lay outside the gene matches. In DNA form, the CDR3 reads TGTGCCTGGAGTGTACGGGACAGGGGTAATGAAAAACTGTTTTTT. Translation gives CAWSVRDRGNEKLFF. The entire variable domain, with the rest obtained from reference TRBV30 and TRBJ1-4, is as follows: SQTIHQWPATLVQPVGSPLSLECTVEGTSNPNLYWYRQAAGRGLQLLFYSVGIGQISSEVPQNLSASRPQDRQFILSSKKLLLSDSGFYLCAWSVRDRGNEKLFFGSGTQLSVL.